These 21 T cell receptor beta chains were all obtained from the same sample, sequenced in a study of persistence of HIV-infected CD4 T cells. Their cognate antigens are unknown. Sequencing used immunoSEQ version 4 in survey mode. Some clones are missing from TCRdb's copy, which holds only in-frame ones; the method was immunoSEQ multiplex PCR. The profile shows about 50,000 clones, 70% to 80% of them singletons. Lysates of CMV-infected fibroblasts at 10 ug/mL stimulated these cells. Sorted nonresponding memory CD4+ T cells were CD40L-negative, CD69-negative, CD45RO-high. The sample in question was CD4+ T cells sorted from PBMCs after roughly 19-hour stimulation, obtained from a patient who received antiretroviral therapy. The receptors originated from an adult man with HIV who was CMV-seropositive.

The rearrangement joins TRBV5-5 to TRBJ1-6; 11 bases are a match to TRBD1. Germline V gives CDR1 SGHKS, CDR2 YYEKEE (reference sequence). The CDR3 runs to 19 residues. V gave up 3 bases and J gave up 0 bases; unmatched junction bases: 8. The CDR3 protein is CASSSDRGQVSSYNSPLHF. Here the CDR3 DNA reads TGTGCCAGCAGCTCGGACAGGGGGCAAGTAAGCTCCTATAATTCACCCCTCCACTTT.

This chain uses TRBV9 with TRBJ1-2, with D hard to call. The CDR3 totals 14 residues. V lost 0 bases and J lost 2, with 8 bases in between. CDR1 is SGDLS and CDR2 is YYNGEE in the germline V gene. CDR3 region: CASSVGPGNYGYTF. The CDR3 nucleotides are TGTGCCAGCAGCGTAGGCCCGGGAAACTATGGCTACACCTTC.

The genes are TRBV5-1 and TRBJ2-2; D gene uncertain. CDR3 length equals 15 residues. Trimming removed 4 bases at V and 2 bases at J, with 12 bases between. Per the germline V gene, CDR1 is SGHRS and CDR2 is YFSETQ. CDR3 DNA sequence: TGCGCCAGCAGCCCCCACGGCGGTAACACCGGGGAGCTGTTTTTT. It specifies CASSPHGGNTGELFF.

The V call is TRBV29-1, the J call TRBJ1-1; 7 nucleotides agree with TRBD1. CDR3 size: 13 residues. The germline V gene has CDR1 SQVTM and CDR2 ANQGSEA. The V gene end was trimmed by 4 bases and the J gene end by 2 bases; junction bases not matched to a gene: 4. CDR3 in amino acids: CSVGGTANTEAFF. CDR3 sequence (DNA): TGCAGCGTTGGCGGGACAGCCAACACTGAAGCTTTCTTT.

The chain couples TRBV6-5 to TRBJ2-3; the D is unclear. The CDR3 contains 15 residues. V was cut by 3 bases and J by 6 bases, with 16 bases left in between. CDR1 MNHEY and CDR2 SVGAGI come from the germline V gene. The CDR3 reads CASSYLADIPDTQYF. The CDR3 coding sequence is TGTGCCAGCAGTTATCTGGCCGACATCCCGGATACGCAGTATTTT.

CDR3 coding DNA: TGTGCCAGCACCCTAGGGGTGGGGGTACGATCACCCCTCCACTTT. Translation gives CASTLGVGVRSPLHF. This chain links TRBV6-5 with TRBJ1-6; D is perhaps TRBD1 (5 bases). The CDR3 is made up of 15 amino acids. Germline-derived CDR1 and CDR2 are MNHEY and SVGAGI. The V gene lost 7 bases and the J gene lost 10 bases, with 20 bases spanning the gap.

The CDR3 loop reads CASSTGGPTEAFF. The CDR3 DNA sequence: TGTGCCAGCAGCACGGGGGGTCCCACTGAAGCTTTCTTT. This chain uses TRBV7-2 with TRBJ1-1; TRBD1 is a possible D gene (5 bases). Germline CDR1 SGHTA, CDR2 FQGNSA. The ends were cut back, 5 bases at V and 4 bases at J, with 11 bases in the middle. CDR3 length equals 13 residues.

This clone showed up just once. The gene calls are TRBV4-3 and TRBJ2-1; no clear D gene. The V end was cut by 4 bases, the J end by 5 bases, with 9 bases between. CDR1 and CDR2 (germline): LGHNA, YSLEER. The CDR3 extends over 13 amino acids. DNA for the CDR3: TGCGCCAGCAGCCCCAGCGTCCACAATGAGCAGTTCTTC. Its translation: CASSPSVHNEQFF.

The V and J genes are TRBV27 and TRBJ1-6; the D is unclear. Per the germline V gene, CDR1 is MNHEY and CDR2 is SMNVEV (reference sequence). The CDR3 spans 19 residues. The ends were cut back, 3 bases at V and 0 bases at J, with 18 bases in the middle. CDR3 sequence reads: CASSLGRPLSDSYNSPLHF. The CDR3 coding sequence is TGTGCCAGCAGTTTGGGTCGCCCGCTATCCGACTCCTATAATTCACCCCTCCACTTT.

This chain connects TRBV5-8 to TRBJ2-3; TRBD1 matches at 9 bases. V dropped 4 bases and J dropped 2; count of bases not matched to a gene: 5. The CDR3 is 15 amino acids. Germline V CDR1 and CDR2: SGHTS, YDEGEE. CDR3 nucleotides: TGTGCCAGCAGCCGGGGGACAGGGACCACAGATACGCAGTATTTT. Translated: CASSRGTGTTDTQYF. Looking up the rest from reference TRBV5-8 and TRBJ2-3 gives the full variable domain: EAGVTQSPTHLIKTRGQQATLRCSPISGHTSVYWYQQALGLGLQFLLWYDEGEERNRGNFPPRFSGRQFPNYSSELNVNALELEDSALYLCASSRGTGTTDTQYFGPGTRLTVL.

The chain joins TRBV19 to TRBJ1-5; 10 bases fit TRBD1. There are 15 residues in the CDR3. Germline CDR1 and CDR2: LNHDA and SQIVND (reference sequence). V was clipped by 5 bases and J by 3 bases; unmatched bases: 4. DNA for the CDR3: TGTGCCAGTAGTCAGGGACAGGGGAACAATCAGCCCCAGCATTTT. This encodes CASSQGQGNNQPQHF.

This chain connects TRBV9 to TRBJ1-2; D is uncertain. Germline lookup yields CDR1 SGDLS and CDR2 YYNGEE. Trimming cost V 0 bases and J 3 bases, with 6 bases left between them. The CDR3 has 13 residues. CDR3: CASSVGAHYGYTF. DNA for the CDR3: TGTGCCAGCAGCGTAGGGGCTCACTATGGCTACACCTTC.

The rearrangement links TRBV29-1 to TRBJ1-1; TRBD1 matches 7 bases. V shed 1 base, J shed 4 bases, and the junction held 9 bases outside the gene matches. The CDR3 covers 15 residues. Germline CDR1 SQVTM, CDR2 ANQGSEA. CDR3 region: CSVEVRQGLATEAFF. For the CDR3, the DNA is TGCAGCGTTGAAGTCCGACAGGGCCTAGCCACTGAAGCTTTCTTT.

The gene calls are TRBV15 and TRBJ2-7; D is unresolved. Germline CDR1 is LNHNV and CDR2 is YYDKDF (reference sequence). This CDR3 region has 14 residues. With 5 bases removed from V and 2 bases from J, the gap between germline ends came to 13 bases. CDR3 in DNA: TGTGCCACCAGCGGATCCGACGGTACCTACGAGCAGTACTTC. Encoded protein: CATSGSDGTYEQYF.

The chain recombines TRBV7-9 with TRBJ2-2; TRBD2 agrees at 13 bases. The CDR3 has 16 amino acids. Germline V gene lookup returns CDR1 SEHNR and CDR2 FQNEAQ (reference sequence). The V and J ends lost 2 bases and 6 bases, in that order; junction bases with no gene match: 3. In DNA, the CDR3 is TGTGCCAGCAGCTTACTACTAGCGGGAGGGGCCGGGGAGCTGTTTTTT. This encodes CASSLLLAGGAGELFF.

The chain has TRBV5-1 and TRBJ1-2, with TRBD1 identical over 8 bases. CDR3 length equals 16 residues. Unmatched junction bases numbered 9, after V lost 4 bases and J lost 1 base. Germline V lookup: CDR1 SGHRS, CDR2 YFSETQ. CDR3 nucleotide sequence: TGCGCCAGCAGCCCACGGGACAGGTCGATTAACTATGGCTACACCTTC. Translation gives CASSPRDRSINYGYTF.

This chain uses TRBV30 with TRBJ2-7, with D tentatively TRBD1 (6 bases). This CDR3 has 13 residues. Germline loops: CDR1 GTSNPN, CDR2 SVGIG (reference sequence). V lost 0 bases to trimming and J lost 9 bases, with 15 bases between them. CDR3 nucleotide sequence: TGTGCCTGGAGTGTCCTAGACCTAGGGGGGCAGTACTTC. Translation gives CAWSVLDLGGQYF. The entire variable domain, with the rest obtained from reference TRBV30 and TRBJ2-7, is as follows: SQTIHQWPATLVQPVGSPLSLECTVEGTSNPNLYWYRQAAGRGLQLLFYSVGIGQISSEVPQNLSASRPQDRQFILSSKKLLLSDSGFYLCAWSVLDLGGQYFGPGTRLTVT.

The CDR3 sequence: CSAMTTGQSYGYTF. The CDR3 DNA sequence: TGCAGCGCTATGACCACGGGACAGAGCTATGGCTACACCTTC. The chain joins TRBV29-1 to TRBJ1-2; the match to TRBD1 covers 7 bases. The V and J ends lost 7 bases and 4 bases, in that order; junction bases with no gene match: 12. CDR1 is SQVTM, CDR2 ANQGSEA, per germline. This CDR3 is 14 amino acids long. Using reference TRBV29-1 and TRBJ1-2 for the parts outside the CDR3, the full variable domain is SAVISQKPSRDICQRGTSLTIQCQVDSQVTMMFWYRQQPGQSLTLIATANQGSEATYESGFVIDKFPISRPNLTFSTLTVSNMSPEDSSIYLCSAMTTGQSYGYTFGSGTRLTVV.

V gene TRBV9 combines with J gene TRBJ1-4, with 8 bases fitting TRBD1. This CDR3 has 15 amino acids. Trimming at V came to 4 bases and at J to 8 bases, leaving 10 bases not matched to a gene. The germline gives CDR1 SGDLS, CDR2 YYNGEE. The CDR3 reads CASSPVDRVREKLFF. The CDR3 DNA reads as TGTGCCAGCAGCCCAGTGGACAGGGTGAGAGAAAAACTGTTTTTT.

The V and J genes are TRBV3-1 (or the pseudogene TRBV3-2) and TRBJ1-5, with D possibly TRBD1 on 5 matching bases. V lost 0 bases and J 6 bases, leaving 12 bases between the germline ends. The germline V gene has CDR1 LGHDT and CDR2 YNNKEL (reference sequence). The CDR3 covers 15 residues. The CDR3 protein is CASSQDPGVTQPQHF. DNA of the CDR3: TGTGCCAGCAGCCAAGATCCGGGGGTAACTCAGCCCCAGCATTTT.

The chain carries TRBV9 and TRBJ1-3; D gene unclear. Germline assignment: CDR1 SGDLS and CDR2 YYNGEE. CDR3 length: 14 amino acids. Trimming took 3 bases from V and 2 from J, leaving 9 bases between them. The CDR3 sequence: CASSALDTGNTIYF. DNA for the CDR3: TGTGCCAGCAGCGCCCTCGACACTGGAAACACCATATATTTT.